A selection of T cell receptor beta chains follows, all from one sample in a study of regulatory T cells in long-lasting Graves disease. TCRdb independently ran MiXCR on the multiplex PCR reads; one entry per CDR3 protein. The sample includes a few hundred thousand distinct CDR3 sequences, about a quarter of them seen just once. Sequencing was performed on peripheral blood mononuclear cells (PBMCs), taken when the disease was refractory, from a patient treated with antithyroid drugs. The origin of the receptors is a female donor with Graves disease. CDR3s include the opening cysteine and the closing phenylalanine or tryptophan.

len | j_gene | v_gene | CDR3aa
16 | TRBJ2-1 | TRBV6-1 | CASSERWTSGYNEQFF
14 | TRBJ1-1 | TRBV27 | CASRVQGRNTEAFF
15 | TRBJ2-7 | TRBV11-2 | CASSPRQGGRYEQYF
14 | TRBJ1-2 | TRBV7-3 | CASSAGQGSYGYTF
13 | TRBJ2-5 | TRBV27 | CASSFSRSGTQYF
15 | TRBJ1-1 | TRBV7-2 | CASSLEVAGLVEAFF
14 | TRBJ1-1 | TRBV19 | CASSTQGTKTEAFF
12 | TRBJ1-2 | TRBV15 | CATRGQGLGYTF
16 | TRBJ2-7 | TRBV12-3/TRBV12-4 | CASKKGGTAELYEQYF
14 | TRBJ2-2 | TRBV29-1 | CSVVGRANTGELFF
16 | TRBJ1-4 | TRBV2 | CTSSRVGGTEGEKLFF
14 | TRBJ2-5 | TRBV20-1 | CSARERTGGETQYF
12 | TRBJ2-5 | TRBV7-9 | CASSKSVQTQYF
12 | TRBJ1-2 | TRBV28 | CASSQEGHGYTF
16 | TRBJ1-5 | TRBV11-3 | CASSNRDRGRNQPQHF
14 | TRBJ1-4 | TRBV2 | CASSDPGADEKLFF
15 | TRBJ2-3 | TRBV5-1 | CASSGGTSGTDTQYF
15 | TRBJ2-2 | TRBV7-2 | CASSSTGADTGELFF
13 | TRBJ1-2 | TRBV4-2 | CASSQEGGYGYTF
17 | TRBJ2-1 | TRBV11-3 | CASSLSASGRAANEQFF
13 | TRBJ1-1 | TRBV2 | CASKGAMNTEAFF
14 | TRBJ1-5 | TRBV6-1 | CASSGTGRNQPQHF
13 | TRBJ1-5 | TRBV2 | CASSVNWDQPQHF
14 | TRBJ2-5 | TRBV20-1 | CSARAKPPQETQYF
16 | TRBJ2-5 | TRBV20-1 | CSATLTSGHPQETQYF
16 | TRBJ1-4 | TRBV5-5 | CASSLHRGGLNEKLFF
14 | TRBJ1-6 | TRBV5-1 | CASSRGEGNSPLHF
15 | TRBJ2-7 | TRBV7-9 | CASSPVGSGSYEQYF
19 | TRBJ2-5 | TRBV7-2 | CASSLGRTSGRGGMETQYF
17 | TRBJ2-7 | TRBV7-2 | CASSRSGRAPRDYEQYF
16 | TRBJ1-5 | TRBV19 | CASRRFGTGDNQPQHF
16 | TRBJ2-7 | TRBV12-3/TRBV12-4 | CASRPYGSGTTYEQYF
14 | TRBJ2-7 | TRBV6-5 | CASSSAGYSYEQYF
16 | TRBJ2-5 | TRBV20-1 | CSARDPAGWYQETQYF
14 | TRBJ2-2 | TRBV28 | CASSSDRDTGELFF
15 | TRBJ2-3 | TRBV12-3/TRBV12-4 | CASSQTSGRTDTQYF
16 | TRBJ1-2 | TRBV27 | CASSNAGTMGNYGYTF
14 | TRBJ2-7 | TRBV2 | CASSDGQGRYEQYF
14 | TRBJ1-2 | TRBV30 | CAWIIVGTNYGYTF
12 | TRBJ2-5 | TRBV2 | CASRVGHETQYF
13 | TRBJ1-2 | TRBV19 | CASSIGSSYGYTF
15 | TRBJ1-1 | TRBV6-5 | CASSFTGVQATEAFF
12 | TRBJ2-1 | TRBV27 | CASSPLGTEQFF
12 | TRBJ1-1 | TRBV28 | CASARLNTEAFF
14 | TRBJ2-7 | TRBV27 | CASRTAGGSYEQYF
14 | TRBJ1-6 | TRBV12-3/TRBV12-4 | CASQPGSYNSPLHF
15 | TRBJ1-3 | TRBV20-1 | CSARDLDLSGNTIYF
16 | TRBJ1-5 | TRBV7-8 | CASSQPLGGFNQPQHF
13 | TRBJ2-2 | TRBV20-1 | CSARDLNTGELFF